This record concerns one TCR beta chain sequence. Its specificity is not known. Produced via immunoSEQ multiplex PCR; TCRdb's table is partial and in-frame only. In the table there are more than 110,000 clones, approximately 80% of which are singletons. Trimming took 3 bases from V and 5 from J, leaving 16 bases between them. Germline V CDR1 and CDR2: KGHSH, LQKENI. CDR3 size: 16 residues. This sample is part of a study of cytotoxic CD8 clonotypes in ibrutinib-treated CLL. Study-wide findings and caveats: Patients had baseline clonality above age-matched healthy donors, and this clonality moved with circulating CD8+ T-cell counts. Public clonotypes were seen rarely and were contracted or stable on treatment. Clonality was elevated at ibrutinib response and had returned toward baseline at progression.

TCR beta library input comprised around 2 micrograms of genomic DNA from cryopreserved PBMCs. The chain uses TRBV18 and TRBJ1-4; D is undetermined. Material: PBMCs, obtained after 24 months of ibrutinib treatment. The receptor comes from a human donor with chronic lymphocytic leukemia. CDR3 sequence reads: CASSPLAASGNEKLFF. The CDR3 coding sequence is TGTGCCAGCTCACCCCTGGCAGCCTCAGGCAATGAAAAACTGTTTTTT.